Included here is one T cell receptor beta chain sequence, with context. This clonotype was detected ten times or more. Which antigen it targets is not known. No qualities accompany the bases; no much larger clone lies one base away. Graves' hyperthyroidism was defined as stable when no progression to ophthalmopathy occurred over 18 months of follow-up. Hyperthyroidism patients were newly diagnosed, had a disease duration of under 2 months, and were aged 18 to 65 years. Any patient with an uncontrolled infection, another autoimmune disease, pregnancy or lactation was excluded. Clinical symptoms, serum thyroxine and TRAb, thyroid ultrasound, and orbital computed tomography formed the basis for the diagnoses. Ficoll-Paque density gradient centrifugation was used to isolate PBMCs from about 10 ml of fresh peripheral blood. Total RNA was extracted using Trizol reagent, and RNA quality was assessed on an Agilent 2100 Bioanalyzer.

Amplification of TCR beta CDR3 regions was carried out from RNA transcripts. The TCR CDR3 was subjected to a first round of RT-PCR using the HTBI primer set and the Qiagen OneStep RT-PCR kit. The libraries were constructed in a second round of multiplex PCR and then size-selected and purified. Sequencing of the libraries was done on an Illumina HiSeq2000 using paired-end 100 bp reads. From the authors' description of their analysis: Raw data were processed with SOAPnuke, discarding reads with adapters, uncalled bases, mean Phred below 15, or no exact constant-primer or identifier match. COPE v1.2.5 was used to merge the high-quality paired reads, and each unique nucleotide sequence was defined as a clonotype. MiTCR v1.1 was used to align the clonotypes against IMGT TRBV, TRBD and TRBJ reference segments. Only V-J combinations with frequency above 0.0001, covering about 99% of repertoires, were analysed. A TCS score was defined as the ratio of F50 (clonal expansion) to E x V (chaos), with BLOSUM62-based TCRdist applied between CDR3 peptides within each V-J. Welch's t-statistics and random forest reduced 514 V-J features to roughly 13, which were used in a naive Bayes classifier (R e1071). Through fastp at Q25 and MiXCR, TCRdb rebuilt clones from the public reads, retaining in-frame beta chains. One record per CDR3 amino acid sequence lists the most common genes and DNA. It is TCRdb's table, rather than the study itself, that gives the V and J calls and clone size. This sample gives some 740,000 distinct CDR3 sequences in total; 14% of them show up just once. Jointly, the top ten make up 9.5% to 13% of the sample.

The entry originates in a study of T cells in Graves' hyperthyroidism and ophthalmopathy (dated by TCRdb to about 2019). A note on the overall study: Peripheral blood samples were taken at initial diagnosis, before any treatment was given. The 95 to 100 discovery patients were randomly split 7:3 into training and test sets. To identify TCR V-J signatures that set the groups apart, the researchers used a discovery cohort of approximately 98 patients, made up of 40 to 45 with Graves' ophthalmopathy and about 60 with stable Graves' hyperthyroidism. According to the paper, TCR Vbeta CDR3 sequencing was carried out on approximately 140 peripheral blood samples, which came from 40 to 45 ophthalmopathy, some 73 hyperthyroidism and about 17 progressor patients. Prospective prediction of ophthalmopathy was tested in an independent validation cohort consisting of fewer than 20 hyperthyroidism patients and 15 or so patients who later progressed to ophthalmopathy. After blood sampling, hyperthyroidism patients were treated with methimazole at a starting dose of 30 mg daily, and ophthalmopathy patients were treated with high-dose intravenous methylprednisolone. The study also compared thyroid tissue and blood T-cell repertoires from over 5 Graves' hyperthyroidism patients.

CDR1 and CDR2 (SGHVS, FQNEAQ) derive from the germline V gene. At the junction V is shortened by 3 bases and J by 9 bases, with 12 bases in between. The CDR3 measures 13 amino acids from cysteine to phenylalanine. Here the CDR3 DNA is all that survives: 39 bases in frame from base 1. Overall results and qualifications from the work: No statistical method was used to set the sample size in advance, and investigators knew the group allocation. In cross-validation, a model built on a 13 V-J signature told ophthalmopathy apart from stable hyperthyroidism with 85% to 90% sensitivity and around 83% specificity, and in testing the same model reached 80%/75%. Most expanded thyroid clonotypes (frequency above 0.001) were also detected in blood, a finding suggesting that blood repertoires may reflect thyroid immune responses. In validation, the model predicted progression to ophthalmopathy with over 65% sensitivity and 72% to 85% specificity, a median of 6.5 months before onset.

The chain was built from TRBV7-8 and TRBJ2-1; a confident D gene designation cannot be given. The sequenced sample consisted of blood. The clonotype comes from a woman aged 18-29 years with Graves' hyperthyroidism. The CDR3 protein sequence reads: CASSLPVSSEQFF. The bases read TGTGCCAGCAGCTTGCCCGTTTCCAGTGAGCAGTTCTTC.